The following is a T cell receptor beta chain sequence with its context. Since a much larger clone is just one base distant, this may be a read error. The source of the sample is a study of tumor-infiltrating lymphocytes in primary liver carcinoma. This CDR3 has 16 residues. Germline CDR1 and CDR2: MNHNS and SASEGT. Co-extracted RNA and DNA came from around 18-30 mg of unsorted bulk tissue. From approximately 0.5 ug of total RNA, TCR beta-specific cDNA was reverse-transcribed using a constant-region primer. Three nested multiplex PCR rounds of slightly modified ARM-PCR generated TCR beta libraries. TRBV1-TRBV30 forward primers paired with a C-beta reverse primer were used in the first two PCR rounds, which ran about 11 cycles each. TCRdb reprocessed the multiplex PCR reads via MiXCR and lists one record per CDR3 protein. The sample carries around 99,000 distinct CDR3 sequences, less than 75% recorded once.

The origin of this receptor is a man aged 35-49 years with primary liver carcinoma and hepatitis B virus infection. Sequences were obtained from tumor-adjacent normal liver tissue. The chain joins TRBV6-1 to TRBJ2-1, with D unresolved. CDR3 amino acids: CGSSPWGPPRYNEQFF. Here the CDR3 DNA reads TGTGGCAGCAGTCCCTGGGGTCCCCCCCGCTACAATGAGCAGTTCTTC.